These 3 T cell receptor beta chains came from one sample sequenced in a study of radiotherapy plus CTLA-4 blockade in lung cancer. The assay was immunoSEQ multiplex PCR, and TCRdb's table has in-frame clones only and misses some. The table includes tens of thousands of clones, 76% detected once. Sequencing used peripheral blood, obtained from a patient treated with radiotherapy plus ipilimumab. The receptor set was obtained from a human donor with non-small cell lung cancer whose response to radiotherapy plus ipilimumab could not be evaluated. Some clones in this sample may be carry-over from other donors' samples.

This chain joins TRBV4-2 and TRBJ1-5; possibly TRBD1 for D (5 bases). CDR1 and CDR2 from the germline V gene are LGHNA and YNFKEQ. Trimming shortened V by 1 base and J by 6 bases, and 19 bases separated the two germline ends. The CDR3 is 17 residues long. CDR3 amino acids: CASSQGQGGEEGQPQHF. The CDR3 coding sequence is TGTGCCAGCAGCCAAGGGCAGGGAGGCGAGGAAGGTCAGCCCCAGCATTTT.

This sequence joins TRBV7-2 and TRBJ2-5; D may be TRBD2 (6 bases). With 2 bases removed from V and 5 bases from J, the gap between germline ends came to 9 bases. The CDR3 has 13 residues. CDR1 and CDR2 from the germline V gene are SGHTA and FQGNSA. The CDR3 DNA reads as TGTGCCAGCAGCTTAACGGCGGGGGAGACCCAGTACTTC. Its translation is CASSLTAGETQYF.

The chain carries TRBV7-9 and TRBJ2-5; tentatively, D is TRBD2 (6 bases). Trimming cost V 5 bases and J 2 bases, with 15 bases left between them. The germline CDR1 and CDR2 sequences are SEHNR and FQNEAQ (reference sequence). This CDR3 has 15 amino acids. The CDR3 DNA reads TGTGCCAGCAGCCCCGGGGGAAGGGATCAAGAGACCCAGTACTTC. It translates to CASSPGGRDQETQYF.